The next 28 T cell receptor beta chains were all read from a single sample in a study of blood T cell repertoires in COVID-19. Measured with immunoSEQ multiplex PCR; TCRdb has only the in-frame clones, and not every one. The data contain fewer than 200,000 clones, around 83% of them singletons. The sample consisted of peripheral blood. These receptors were collected from a woman aged 45-65 years with COVID-19, enrolled during active disease.

This clone was seen once. The chain carries TRBV28 and TRBJ1-1; D remains unclear. V lost 5 bases, J lost 1 base, and 11 bases lay in between. Germline V gene lookup returns CDR1 MDHEN and CDR2 SYDVKM. This CDR3 spans 14 amino acids. As DNA, the CDR3 is TGTGCCAGCAGTGAACCAGCGAGGAACACTGAAGCTTTCTTT. This codes for CASSEPARNTEAFF.

The CDR3 sequence is CASSIGGNQPQHF. DNA for the CDR3: TGTGCCAGTAGTATAGGAGGCAATCAGCCCCAGCATTTT. The chain employs TRBV19 and TRBJ1-5; D unclear. This CDR3 spans 13 amino acids. Trimming removed 1 base from V and 2 bases from J, with 3 bases in between. The V gene's germline CDR1 is LNHDA and CDR2 SQIVND (reference sequence).

The rearrangement joins TRBV6-1 to TRBJ2-2, with D possibly matching TRBD2 (6 bases). This CDR3 region has 16 residues. The germline CDR1 and CDR2 sequences are MNHNS and SASEGT. The germline V and J ends were trimmed by 4 bases and 3 bases, with 15 bases remaining between them. The CDR3 DNA reads TGTGCCAGCAGTGGGGAGCAGGCGGGGTACACCGGGGAGCTGTTTTTT. Translated, it gives CASSGEQAGYTGELFF.

This chain links TRBV3-1 (or the pseudogene TRBV3-2) with TRBJ2-1, with D possibly TRBD1 on 6 matching bases. This CDR3 region has 15 residues. Germline V gives CDR1 LGHDT, CDR2 YNNKEL (reference sequence). The V end lost 2 bases, the J end lost 3 bases, and 11 bases lay between the germline ends. The CDR3: CASSQTGTLYNEQFF. CDR3 in DNA: TGTGCCAGCAGCCAAACCGGGACACTCTACAATGAGCAGTTCTTC.

The genes are TRBV28 and TRBJ1-2; unclear D gene. Per germline, CDR1 MDHEN and CDR2 SYDVKM. CDR3 length: 16 amino acids. Trimming removed 4 bases from V and 0 bases from J, with 15 bases in between. The CDR3 DNA reads as TGTGCCAGCAGTTCCTTCGAGCTTTTACCTAACTATGGCTACACCTTC. Its protein is CASSSFELLPNYGYTF.

V gene TRBV18 combines with J gene TRBJ2-3; TRBD2 matches at 14 bases. The CDR3 runs to 17 residues. The germline gives CDR1 KGHSH, CDR2 LQKENI. Trimming took 0 bases from V and 2 from J; bases not matched to a gene: 1. The CDR3 bases are TGTGCCAGCTCACCACCGGGACTAGCGGGGGCCACAGATACGCAGTATTTT. Translation gives CASSPPGLAGATDTQYF.

The chain recombines TRBV7-3 with TRBJ2-7; TRBD1 agrees at 8 bases. The germline V gene encodes CDR1 SGHTA and CDR2 FQGTGA. The trim removed 5 bases at V and 4 bases at J, leaving 7 bases unmatched. The CDR3 is 14 residues long. For the CDR3, the DNA is TGTGCCAGCAGCCCCCAGGGGGCTGGGTACGAGCAGTACTTC. Amino acid sequence: CASSPQGAGYEQYF.

This sequence joins TRBV3-1 (or the pseudogene TRBV3-2) and TRBJ2-7, with D uncertain. The CDR3 length is 13 residues. From germline, CDR1 is LGHDT and CDR2 YNNKEL (reference sequence). V was clipped by 0 bases and J by 4 bases, with 7 bases between them. The CDR3: CASSQDSRYEQYF. CDR3 sequence (DNA): TGTGCCAGCAGCCAAGATAGCCGGTACGAGCAGTACTTC.

The chain employs TRBV3-1 (or the pseudogene TRBV3-2) and TRBJ1-4; TRBD1 aligns across 10 bases. The length of the CDR3 is 15 residues. The germline V gene has CDR1 LGHDT and CDR2 YNNKEL (reference sequence). J lost 7 bases, V lost 2 bases, and 4 bases had no gene match. The CDR3 loop is CASSQRQGASEKLFF. CDR3 DNA: TGTGCCAGCAGCCAAAGACAGGGGGCGAGTGAAAAACTGTTTTTT.

This chain connects TRBV7-9 to TRBJ1-1; D possibly corresponds to TRBD1 (6 bases). The CDR3 contains 13 residues. CDR1 is SEHNR, CDR2 FQNEAQ, per germline (reference sequence). V lost 11 bases and J 5 bases, leaving 18 bases between the germline ends. CDR3 in amino acids: CALGGGLWTEAFF. The CDR3 DNA sequence: TGTGCCTTGGGAGGGGGGCTTTGGACTGAAGCTTTCTTT.

The chain joins TRBV18 to TRBJ2-1; 10 bases are a match to TRBD2. The CDR3 has 18 amino acids. Germline V gene lookup returns CDR1 KGHSH and CDR2 LQKENI. With 0 bases clipped from V and 5 bases from J, the junction kept 10 bases outside the gene matches. CDR3 in amino acids: CASSPPRGSGGPHNEQFF. CDR3 nucleotide sequence: TGTGCCAGCTCACCACCGAGGGGTAGCGGGGGGCCCCACAATGAGCAGTTCTTC.

V gene TRBV19 combines with J gene TRBJ2-3; D not certain. The germline CDR1 and CDR2 sequences are LNHDA and SQIVND (reference sequence). The CDR3 contains 14 residues. Trimming removed 5 bases from V and 5 bases from J, with 14 bases in between. DNA of the CDR3: TGTGCCAGTAGTCAGGCCACAGTGGGAGATACGCAGTATTTT. Its protein is CASSQATVGDTQYF.

J is TRBJ1-4 and V is TRBV27; D remains ambiguous. Germline V CDR1 and CDR2: MNHEY, SMNVEV (reference sequence). The CDR3 totals 11 residues. V was cut by 4 bases and J by 5 bases, with 2 bases left in between. The CDR3 sequence is CASSSNEKLFF. CDR3 bases: TGTGCCAGCAGTTCGAATGAAAAACTGTTTTTT.

The table lists this clone with a count of one. The chain uses TRBV5-4 and TRBJ2-1, with 9 bases fitting TRBD2. Germline values: CDR1 SGHNT, CDR2 YYREEE (reference sequence). This CDR3 region has 16 residues. V gave up 3 bases and J gave up 5 bases; unmatched junction bases: 9. CDR3 sequence reads: CASSSRGGGEHNEQFF. CDR3 sequence (DNA): TGTGCCAGCAGCTCTCGTGGCGGGGGGGAACACAATGAGCAGTTCTTC. The variable domain in full, with the rest retrieved from reference TRBV5-4 and TRBJ2-1, is ETGVTQSPTHLIKTRGQQVTLRCSSQSGHNTVSWYQQALGQGPQFIFQYYREEENGRGNFPPRFSGLQFPNYSSELNVNALELDDSALYLCASSSRGGGEHNEQFFGPGTRLTVL.

The chain couples TRBV10-3 to TRBJ2-3; unclear D gene. V was pared by 3 bases and J by 1 base, with 5 bases between. The CDR3 length is 13 residues. Germline V gene lookup returns CDR1 ENHRY and CDR2 SYGVKD. The CDR3 DNA reads TGTGCCATCAGTGACGGTGGCACAGATACGCAGTATTTT. Its protein is CAISDGGTDTQYF.

The chain links TRBV5-4 to TRBJ1-1; possibly TRBD1 for D (5 bases). Germline-derived CDR1 and CDR2 are SGHNT and YYREEE (reference sequence). V was cut by 5 bases and J by 1 base, with 9 bases left in between. The CDR3 covers 13 residues. This CDR3 is CASRFGQNTEAFF. The DNA of the CDR3 is TGTGCCAGCAGATTCGGACAGAACACTGAAGCTTTCTTT.

The CDR3 loop reads CASSPGHLNTEAFF. The CDR3 nucleotides read TGTGCCAGCAGTCCGGGACACCTGAACACTGAAGCTTTCTTT. This chain links TRBV2 with TRBJ1-1; D possibly corresponds to TRBD1 (6 bases). CDR1 is SNHLY and CDR2 is FYNNEI in the germline V gene. V was cut by 5 bases and J by 0 bases, with 10 bases left in between. The CDR3 contains 14 residues.

J is TRBJ1-4 and V is TRBV9; possibly TRBD1 for D (6 bases). V gave up 4 bases and J gave up 5 bases, with 15 bases separating them. CDR3 size: 15 residues. Per germline, CDR1 SGDLS and CDR2 YYNGEE. The CDR3 DNA sequence: TGTGCCAGCAGCAGCCGGGACAACTTAAATGAAAAACTGTTTTTT. Amino acid sequence: CASSSRDNLNEKLFF.

This clone has only one observation. The chain employs TRBV3-1 (or the pseudogene TRBV3-2) and TRBJ2-5, with D possibly being TRBD2 (5 bases). V lost 0 bases, J lost 4 bases, and 15 bases lay in between. The CDR3 has 16 amino acids. CDR1 and CDR2 from the germline V gene are LGHDT and YNNKEL (reference sequence). CDR3 nucleotide sequence: TGTGCCAGCAGCCAAGATCGGTCTAGCTCCCCAGAGACCCAGTACTTC. Translating gives CASSQDRSSSPETQYF.

This clone came up once. The CDR3, as DNA: TGCGCCAGCAGCCAAGTAATCAGGGGAGGGGGTGAAAAACTGTTTTTT. Encoded protein: CASSQVIRGGGEKLFF. V gene TRBV4-1 combines with J gene TRBJ1-4, with D tentatively TRBD1 (6 bases). Trimming took 1 base from V and 7 from J, leaving 16 bases between them. Germline CDR1 MGHRA, CDR2 YSYEKL. The CDR3 is 16 amino acids.

The chain has TRBV5-4 and TRBJ2-5, with 7 bases matching TRBD1. The germline CDR1 and CDR2 sequences are SGHNT and YYREEE (reference sequence). This CDR3 has 13 amino acids. The V gene end was trimmed by 4 bases and the J gene end by 3 bases; junction bases not matched to a gene: 3. CDR3 coding DNA: TGTGCCAGCAGCCCTGGGACAGAAGAGACCCAGTACTTC. Translation: CASSPGTEETQYF.

The chain uses TRBV12-3 or TRBV12-4 and TRBJ2-3; D is perhaps TRBD2 (5 bases). This CDR3 contains 13 residues. With 6 bases removed from V and 2 bases from J, the gap between germline ends came to 9 bases. Written as DNA, the CDR3 is TGTGCCAGCAGGAGAGGGATCACAGATACGCAGTATTTT. This sequence encodes CASRRGITDTQYF.

The chain has TRBV9 and TRBJ1-2, with 10 bases fitting TRBD1. Losses at the gene ends were 0 bases for V and 7 bases for J; bases not matched to a gene: 6. Per germline, CDR1 SGDLS and CDR2 YYNGEE. The CDR3 consists of 15 residues. This CDR3 is CASSVATGTGVGYTF. In DNA, the CDR3 is TGTGCCAGCAGCGTAGCTACTGGGACAGGGGTTGGCTACACCTTC.

The V gene is TRBV10-1, the J gene TRBJ1-4; D perhaps matches TRBD1 (5 bases). This CDR3 contains 16 residues. Trimming took off 0 bases at V and 0 bases at J, with 8 bases between the two ends. In germline, CDR1 is WNHNN, CDR2 SYGVQD (reference sequence). CDR3 in DNA: TGCGCCAGCAGTGAGTCGACAGCTTCAACTAATGAAAAACTGTTTTTT. Translation gives CASSESTASTNEKLFF.

Here the CDR3 DNA reads TGTGCCAGTATGGTCTCAGGGAATCAGCCCCAGCATTTT. The encoded protein is CASMVSGNQPQHF. The J gene is TRBJ1-5, the V gene TRBV19; tentatively, D is TRBD1 (5 bases). Between the trimmed V and J ends, which lost 7 bases and 4 bases, there was a span of 11 bases. Per germline, CDR1 LNHDA and CDR2 SQIVND (reference sequence). This CDR3 region has 13 residues.

In its sample, this clone was seen a few times. The rearrangement uses TRBV7-3 and TRBJ1-3; no clear D. CDR3 length equals 13 residues. Germline CDR1 is SGHTA and CDR2 is FQGTGA. The germline V and J ends were trimmed by 4 bases and 2 bases, with 6 bases remaining between them. CDR3 nucleotide sequence: TGTGCCAGCAGCTCCCGCGCTGGAAACACCATATATTTT. Its protein product is CASSSRAGNTIYF.

The V and J genes are TRBV20-1 and TRBJ2-7; tentative D call: TRBD1 (6 bases). Trimming took off 4 bases at V and 4 bases at J, with 8 bases between the two ends. CDR1 is DFQATT, CDR2 SNEGSKA, per germline (reference sequence). There are 11 residues in the CDR3. The chain's CDR3 is CSAKQGYEQYF. CDR3 DNA sequence: TGCAGTGCTAAACAGGGTTACGAGCAGTACTTC.

This chain uses TRBV6-5 with TRBJ1-5, with D perhaps TRBD1 (5 bases). V lost 0 bases and J lost 7, with 13 bases in between. Germline lookup yields CDR1 MNHEY and CDR2 SVGAGI. The CDR3 is made up of 15 amino acids. The CDR3 DNA sequence: TGTGCCAGCAGTTACTCGTTGCAGGGAGGCCAGCCCCAGCATTTT. As protein: CASSYSLQGGQPQHF.